The source of this TCR beta chain is a study of T cells after yellow fever vaccination. The overall study: For low cell numbers, libraries were made with SMART-Seq v4 Ultra Low Input.

CDR1 is DFQATT, CDR2 SNEGSKA, per germline (reference sequence). V dropped 7 bases and J dropped 3; count of bases not matched to a gene: 5. The CDR3 sequence is 13 residues long. Template switching by 5'RACE produced TCR cDNA, adding a universal primer site and UMIs. TCRdb reprocessed the 5' RACE reads via MiXCR and lists one record per CDR3 protein. Of about 300,000 distinct CDR3 sequences detected, 8.5% to 10% appear once; the ten largest clones hold about 3.7%. The genes are TRBV20-1 and TRBJ2-3, with 9 nucleotides matching TRBD1. This sample comprised CD4+ T cells sorted from PBMCs, obtained 5 days after the yellow fever booster vaccination. The source is a man in his late teens or twenties who received the YFV17D yellow fever vaccine. CDR3 sequence reads: CSVNRGLTDTQYF. Here the CDR3 DNA reads TGCAGTGTCAACAGGGGGCTGACAGATACGCAGTATTTT.